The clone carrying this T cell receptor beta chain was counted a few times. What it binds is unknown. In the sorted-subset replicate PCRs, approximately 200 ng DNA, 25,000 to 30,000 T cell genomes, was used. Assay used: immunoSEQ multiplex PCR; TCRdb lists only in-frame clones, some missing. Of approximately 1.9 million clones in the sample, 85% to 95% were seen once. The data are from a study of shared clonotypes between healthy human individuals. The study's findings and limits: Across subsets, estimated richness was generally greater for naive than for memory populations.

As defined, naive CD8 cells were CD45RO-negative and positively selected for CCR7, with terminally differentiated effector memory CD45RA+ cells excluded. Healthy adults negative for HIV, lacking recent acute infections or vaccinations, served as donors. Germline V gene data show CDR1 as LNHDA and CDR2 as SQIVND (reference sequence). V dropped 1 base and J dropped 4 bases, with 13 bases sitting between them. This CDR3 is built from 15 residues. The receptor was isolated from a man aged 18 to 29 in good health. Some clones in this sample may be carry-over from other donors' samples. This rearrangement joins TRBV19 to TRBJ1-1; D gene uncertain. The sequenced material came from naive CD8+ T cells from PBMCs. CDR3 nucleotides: TGTGCCAGTAGTATAGCGCTCGGAGCTTTCACTGAAGCTTTCTTT. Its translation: CASSIALGAFTEAFF.